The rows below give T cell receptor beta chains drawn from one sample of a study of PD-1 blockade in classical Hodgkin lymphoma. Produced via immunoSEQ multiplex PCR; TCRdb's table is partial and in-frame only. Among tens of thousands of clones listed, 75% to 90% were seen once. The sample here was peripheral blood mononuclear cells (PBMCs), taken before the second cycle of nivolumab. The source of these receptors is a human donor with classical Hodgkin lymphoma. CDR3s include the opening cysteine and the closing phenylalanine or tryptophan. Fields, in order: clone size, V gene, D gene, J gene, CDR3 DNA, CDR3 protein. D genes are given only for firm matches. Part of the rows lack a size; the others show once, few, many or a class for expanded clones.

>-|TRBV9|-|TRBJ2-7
TGTGCCAGCAGCGTCTACAGACTGGGAGAGCAGTACTTC
CASSVYRLGEQYF
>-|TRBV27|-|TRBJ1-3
TGTGCCAGCAGTCCAACAGGGTCTGGAAACACCATATATTTT
CASSPTGSGNTIYF
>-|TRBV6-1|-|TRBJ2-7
TGTGCCAGTTCGGACTTCCAAAATTCCTACGAGCAGTACTTC
CASSDFQNSYEQYF
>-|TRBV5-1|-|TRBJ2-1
TGCGCCACCTACCACTCCTACAATGAGCAGTTCTTC
CATYHSYNEQFF
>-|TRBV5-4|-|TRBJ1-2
TGTGCCAGCAGCTTGACCGGGACGGAGATAAACTATGGCTACACCTTC
CASSLTGTEINYGYTF
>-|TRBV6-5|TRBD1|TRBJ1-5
TGTGCCAGCAGTTCTCGGCAGGGGGCTTGGCCCCAGCATTTT
CASSSRQGAWPQHF
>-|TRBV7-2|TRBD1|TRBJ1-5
TGTGCCAGCAGCTTGGGACAGGCGCTAATCAATCAGCCCCAGCATTTT
CASSLGQALINQPQHF
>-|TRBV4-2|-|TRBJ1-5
TGTGCCAGCAGCCCCGAGATCGCAGGCAGCCTTAATCAGCCCCAGCATTTT
CASSPEIAGSLNQPQHF
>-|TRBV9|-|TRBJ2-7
TGTGCCAGCAGCGTAGGGTTTAGCGGCTACGAGCAGTACTTC
CASSVGFSGYEQYF
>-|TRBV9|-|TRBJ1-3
TGTGCCAGCAGCGAAAGGGGAAACACCATATATTTT
CASSERGNTIYF
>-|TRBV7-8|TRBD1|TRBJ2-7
TGTGCCAGCAGCACGGTCCGGGACAGGGGCACCGAGCAGTACTTC
CASSTVRDRGTEQYF
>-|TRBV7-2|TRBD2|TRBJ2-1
TGTGCCAGCAGCTTGACTACGACTAGCGGGGCCTACAATGAGCAGTTCTTC
CASSLTTTSGAYNEQFF
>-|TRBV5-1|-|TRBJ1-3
TGCGCCAGCAGCTTTTCGGGCTCTGGAAACACCATATATTTT
CASSFSGSGNTIYF
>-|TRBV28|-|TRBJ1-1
TGTGCCAGCAGTTTGGGGGGACGGTGGAACACTGAAGCTTTCTTT
CASSLGGRWNTEAFF
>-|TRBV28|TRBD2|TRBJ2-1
TGTGCCAGCAGTCTCCTAGCGGGGAACAATGAGCAGTTCTTC
CASSLLAGNNEQFF
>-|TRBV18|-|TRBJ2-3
TGTGCCAGCTCACCTTCGGGAGCGACAGATACGCAGTATTTT
CASSPSGATDTQYF
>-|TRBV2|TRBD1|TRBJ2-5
TGTGCCAGCAGCCAGGGGGCAGAGACCCAGTACTTC
CASSQGAETQYF
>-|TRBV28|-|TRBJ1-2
TGTGCCAGCAGTCGATCGTTAGGGCTCGCTAACTATGGCTACACCTTC
CASSRSLGLANYGYTF
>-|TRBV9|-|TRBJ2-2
TGTGCCAGCACCGTTGGTTGGGGGGCCAACACCGGGGAGCTGTTTTTT
CASTVGWGANTGELFF
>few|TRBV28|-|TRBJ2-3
TGTGCCAGCAGTTTATCTTTGACAGATACGCAGTATTTT
CASSLSLTDTQYF
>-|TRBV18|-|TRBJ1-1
TGTGCCAGCTCAAATACGATAAACCGAGCGAACACTGAAGCTTTCTTT
CASSNTINRANTEAFF
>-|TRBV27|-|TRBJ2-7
TGTGCCAGCAGTATAGGGGTTGCCTACGAGCAGTACTTC
CASSIGVAYEQYF
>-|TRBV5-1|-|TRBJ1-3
TGCGCCAGCAGCTTGACAGGTCTCTCTGGAAACACCATATATTTT
CASSLTGLSGNTIYF
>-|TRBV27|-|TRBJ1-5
TGTGCCAGCAGTATAAACAGGGGCAATCAGCCCCAGCATTTT
CASSINRGNQPQHF
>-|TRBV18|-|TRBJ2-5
TGTGCCAGCTCACCAATGGGGTACCAAGAGACCCAGTACTTC
CASSPMGYQETQYF
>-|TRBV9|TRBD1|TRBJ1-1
TGTGCCAGCAGCGTATATCAGGGGGCGCCTACTGAAGCTTTCTTT
CASSVYQGAPTEAFF
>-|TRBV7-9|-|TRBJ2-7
TGTGCCAGCAGCTTAGCACGGGGGCGCGACTCCTACGAGCAGTACTTC
CASSLARGRDSYEQYF
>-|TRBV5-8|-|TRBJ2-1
TGTGCCAGCAGCTCGTTTTTAGCGGCGAATGACAATGAGCAGTTCTTC
CASSSFLAANDNEQFF
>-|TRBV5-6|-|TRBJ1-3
TGTGCCAGCAGCTCAAGCAGGACCCGAAACACCATATATTTT
CASSSSRTRNTIYF
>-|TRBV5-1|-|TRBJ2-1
TGCGCCAGCAGCTTGGACTCACACGCGTCTGAGCAGTTCTTC
CASSLDSHASEQFF
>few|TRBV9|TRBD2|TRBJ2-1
TGTGCCAGCAGCACGTCAGCGGGAGCGGGCGATGAGCAGTTCTTC
CASSTSAGAGDEQFF
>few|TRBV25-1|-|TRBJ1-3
TGTGCCAGCAGTGGAAACACCATATATTTT
CASSGNTIYF
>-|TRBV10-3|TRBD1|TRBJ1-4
TGTGCCATCAGTGAAGACAGGGCAGGTGAAAAACTGTTTTTT
CAISEDRAGEKLFF
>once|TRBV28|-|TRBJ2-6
TGTGCCAGCAGCCTTTGGGACTCTGGGGCCAACGTCCTGACTTTC
CASSLWDSGANVLTF
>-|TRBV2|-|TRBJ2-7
TGTGCCAGCAGTGAACCCTTACTAATTAGGGGCTACGAGCAGTACTTC
CASSEPLLIRGYEQYF
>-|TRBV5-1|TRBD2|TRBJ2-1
TGCGCCAGCAGCCCGCGGGAGGACCCCTACAATGAGCAGTTCTTC
CASSPREDPYNEQFF
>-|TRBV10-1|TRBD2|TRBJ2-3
TGCGCCAGCAGTCTGCGGGAGGGTCCAGATACGCAGTATTTT
CASSLREGPDTQYF
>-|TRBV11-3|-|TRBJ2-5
TGTGCCAGCAGCGTGGGATACGGTCAAGAGACCCAGTACTTC
CASSVGYGQETQYF
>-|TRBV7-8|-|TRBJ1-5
TGTGCCAGCAGCTTAGGGGCAGGGTCGAGCAATCAGCCCCAGCATTTT
CASSLGAGSSNQPQHF
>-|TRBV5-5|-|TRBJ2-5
TGTGCCAGCAGCAGGTGGGGAAAAGAGACCCAGTACTTC
CASSRWGKETQYF
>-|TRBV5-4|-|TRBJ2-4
TGTGCCAGCAGCTTGACAGGGACCGACATTCAGTACTTC
CASSLTGTDIQYF
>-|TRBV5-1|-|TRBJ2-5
TGCGCCAGCAGCCAACAGGGCGGGGAGACCCAGTACTTC
CASSQQGGETQYF
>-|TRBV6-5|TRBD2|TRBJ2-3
TGTGCCAGCCGTCTAGCGGGAGTTGTGGATACGCAGTATTTT
CASRLAGVVDTQYF
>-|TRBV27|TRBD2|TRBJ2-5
TGTGCCAGCAGCGTTATAGCGGGAGGGCCCGAGACCCAGTACTTC
CASSVIAGGPETQYF
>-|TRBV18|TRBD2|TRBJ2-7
TGTGCCAGCTCACCAGCAGCGGGACTTAACCGATACGAGCAGTACTTC
CASSPAAGLNRYEQYF
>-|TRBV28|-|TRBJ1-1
TGTGCCAGCAGTTCAGGGCGTACTGAAGCTTTCTTT
CASSSGRTEAFF
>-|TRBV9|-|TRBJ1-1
TGTGCCAGCAGCGGGACCGACAGTCGTTGGACTGAAGCTTTCTTT
CASSGTDSRWTEAFF
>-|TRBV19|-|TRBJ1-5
TGTGCCAGTAGTATAGATAGGTCAGGGTATAATCAGCCCCAGCATTTT
CASSIDRSGYNQPQHF
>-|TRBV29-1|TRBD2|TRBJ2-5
TGCAGCGTCGCGAATCTAGCGGGAGGAGAGACCCAGTACTTC
CSVANLAGGETQYF
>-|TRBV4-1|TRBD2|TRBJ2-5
TGCGCCAGCAGCCAAGTAAGCGCACTAGCGTTTGGGACCCAGTACTTC
CASSQVSALAFGTQYF
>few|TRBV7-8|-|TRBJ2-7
TGTGCCAGCAGCTCAACTCGGGGCAGGGGATTCTACGAGCAGTACTTC
CASSSTRGRGFYEQYF
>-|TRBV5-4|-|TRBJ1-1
TGTGCCAGCAGCTTGGCGGAGGGGGCTGAAGCTTTCTTT
CASSLAEGAEAFF
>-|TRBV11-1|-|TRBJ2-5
TGTGCCAGCAGCTTATGGGGGCTGGAGACCCAGTACTTC
CASSLWGLETQYF
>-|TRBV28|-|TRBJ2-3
TGTGCCAGCAGTTTTCCAGCCGAGGAGAGAAGCACAGATACGCAGTATTTT
CASSFPAEERSTDTQYF
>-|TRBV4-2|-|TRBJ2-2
TGTGCCAGCAGCCAAGAAGTTAGAGCCGGGGAGCTGTTTTTT
CASSQEVRAGELFF